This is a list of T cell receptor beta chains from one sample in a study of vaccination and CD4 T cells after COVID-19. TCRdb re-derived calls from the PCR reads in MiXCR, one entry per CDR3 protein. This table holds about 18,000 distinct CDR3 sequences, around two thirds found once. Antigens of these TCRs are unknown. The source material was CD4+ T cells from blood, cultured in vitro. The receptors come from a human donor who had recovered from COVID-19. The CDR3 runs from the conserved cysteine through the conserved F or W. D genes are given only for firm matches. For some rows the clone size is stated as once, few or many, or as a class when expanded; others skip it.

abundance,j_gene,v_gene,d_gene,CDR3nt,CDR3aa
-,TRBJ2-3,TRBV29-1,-,TGCAGCGTTGAAGATCCCAGTCTGGGCACAGATACGCAGTATTTT,CSVEDPSLGTDTQYF
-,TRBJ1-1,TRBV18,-,TGTGCCAGCTCACTGCGGACGGCTACGAACACTGAAGCTTTCTTT,CASSLRTATNTEAFF
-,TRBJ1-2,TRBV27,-,TGTGCCAGCAGTTTCCTCAGGGGTAACTATGGCTACACCTTC,CASSFLRGNYGYTF
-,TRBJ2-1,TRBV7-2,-,TGTGCCAGCAGCCCCCGGACTACGTTGACTGGGGAGCAGTTCTTC,CASSPRTTLTGEQFF
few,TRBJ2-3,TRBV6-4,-,TGTGCCAGCAGAGAACGTAGGGGCACAGATACGCAGTATTTT,CASRERRGTDTQYF
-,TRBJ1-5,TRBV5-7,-,TGTGCCAGCAGTTTGGGGAGGGGTGGTCGGAATAGCAATCAGCCCCAGCATTTT,CASSLGRGGRNSNQPQHF
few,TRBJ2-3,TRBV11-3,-,TGTGCCAGCAGCCCGAGTTCCGGCAGGACGCAGTATTTT,CASSPSSGRTQYF
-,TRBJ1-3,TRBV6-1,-,TGTGCCAGCAGCTCTGGAGGGGCCTCTGGAAACACCATATATTTT,CASSSGGASGNTIYF
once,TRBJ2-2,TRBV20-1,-,TGCAGTGCTAGGAGCCTAGCGTACACCGGGGAGCTGTTTTTT,CSARSLAYTGELFF
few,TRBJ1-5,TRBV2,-,TGTGCCAGCAGTGAAGCGGGAGGGACAACAAATCAGCCCCAGCATTTT,CASSEAGGTTNQPQHF
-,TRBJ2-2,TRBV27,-,TGTGCCAGCAGTTTACGCACCGGGGAGCTGTTTTTT,CASSLRTGELFF
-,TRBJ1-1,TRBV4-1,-,TGCGCCAGCAGCCAATCTTCAGGTTTTGAAGCTTTCTTT,CASSQSSGFEAFF
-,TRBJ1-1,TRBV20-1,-,TGCAGTGCTAGAGATGGGTCGTGGGGGATCCCTGAAGCTTTCTTT,CSARDGSWGIPEAFF
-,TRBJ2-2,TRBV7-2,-,TGTGCCAGCAGCTATTCTGTCACCGGGGAGCTGTTTTTT,CASSYSVTGELFF
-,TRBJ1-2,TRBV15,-,TGTGCCACCAGCACAAAACAGGGATTAGGCTACACCTTC,CATSTKQGLGYTF
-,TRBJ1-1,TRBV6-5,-,TGTGCCAGCAGTTACTCAGGGTTCGGGGTGGGGACTGAAGCTTTCTTT,CASSYSGFGVGTEAFF
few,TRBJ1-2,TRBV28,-,TGTGCCACCGAGACCGGGACCCGAAAAGGCTACACCTTC,CATETGTRKGYTF
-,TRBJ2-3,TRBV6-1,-,TGTGCCAGCCCCCCGGGGCTGGGGCTCCCAGATACGCAGTATTTT,CASPPGLGLPDTQYF
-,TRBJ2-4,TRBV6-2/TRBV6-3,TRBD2,TGTGCCAGCAGTTACTCTTTGAGCGGGAGGGAGTCGGTTACCAAAAACATTCAGTACTTC,CASSYSLSGRESVTKNIQYF
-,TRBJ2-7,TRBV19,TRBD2,TGTGCCAGTAGTATCGGATTAGCGGGCTACGAGCAGTACTTC,CASSIGLAGYEQYF
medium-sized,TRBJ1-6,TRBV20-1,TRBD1,TGCAGTGCTACTTTAGGGACAGGGTGGTCACCCCTCCACTTT,CSATLGTGWSPLHF
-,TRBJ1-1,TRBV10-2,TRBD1,TGCGCCAGCAGGGGCTTGGGGACAGAGCCGAGTCAAGCTTTCTTT,CASRGLGTEPSQAFF
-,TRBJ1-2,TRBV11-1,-,TGTGCCAGCAGGTCGTCGGGGGGCAATGGCTACACCTTC,CASRSSGGNGYTF
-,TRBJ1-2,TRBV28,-,TGTGCCAGCAGTTTATTCTTTTACGGCTACACCTTC,CASSLFFYGYTF
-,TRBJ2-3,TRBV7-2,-,TGTGCCAGCAGCTTTGCTGGGGGCGTGGATACGCAGTATTTT,CASSFAGGVDTQYF
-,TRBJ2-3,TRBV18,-,TGTGCCAGCTCACCACACTATGGACCAGGAGATACGCAGTATTTT,CASSPHYGPGDTQYF
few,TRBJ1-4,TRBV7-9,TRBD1,TGTGCCAGCACCCGGCAGGGGGGTAATGAAAAACTGTTTTTT,CASTRQGGNEKLFF
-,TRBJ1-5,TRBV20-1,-,TGCAGTGCTCCCGGACGGATAGATAGCAATCAGCCCCAGCATTTT,CSAPGRIDSNQPQHF
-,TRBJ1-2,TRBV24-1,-,TGTGCCACCAGTTATGTGCAAAGCACGGGACGGGAAGGCGGCTACACCTTC,CATSYVQSTGREGGYTF
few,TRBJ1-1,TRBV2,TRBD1,TGTGCCAGTCGACAGGGGGCGGACGCGGTCATCGCTGGAGCTTTCTTT,CASRQGADAVIAGAFF
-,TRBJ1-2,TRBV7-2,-,TGTGCCAGCAGCTTATCCCCGAATGGGGTCTATGGCTACACCTTC,CASSLSPNGVYGYTF
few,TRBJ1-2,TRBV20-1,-,TGCAGTGCGACACGTGGACTGGCTAACTATGGCTACACCTTC,CSATRGLANYGYTF
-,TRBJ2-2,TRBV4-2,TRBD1,TGTGCCAGCCGGGACAGGGACACCGGGGAGCTGTTTTTT,CASRDRDTGELFF
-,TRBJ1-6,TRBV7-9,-,TGTGCCAGCAGGCCGACACGAGGATATTCACCCCTCCACTTT,CASRPTRGYSPLHF
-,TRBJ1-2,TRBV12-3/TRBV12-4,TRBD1,TGTGCCAGCAGTTTCAGGACAGGCTATGGCTACACCTTC,CASSFRTGYGYTF
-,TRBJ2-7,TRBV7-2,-,TGTGCCAGCAGCCAGAGGAACGAGCAGTACTTC,CASSQRNEQYF
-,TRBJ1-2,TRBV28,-,TGTGCCAGCAAGAGAGGGGTTGGCTACACCTTC,CASKRGVGYTF
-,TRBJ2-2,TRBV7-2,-,TGTGCCAGCAGCTTCCGGACTGCCGGGGAGCTGTTTTTT,CASSFRTAGELFF
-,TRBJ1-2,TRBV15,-,TGTGCCACCAGCAGAGATCCCACGGGCTATGGCTACACCTTC,CATSRDPTGYGYTF
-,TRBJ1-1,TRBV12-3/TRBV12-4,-,TGTGCCAGCGACTTCCGGGGCGACACTGAAGCTTTCTTT,CASDFRGDTEAFF
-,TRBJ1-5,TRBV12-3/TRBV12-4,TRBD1,TGTGCCAGCAGTTTATGGGGCAGGGGGAATCAGCCCCAGCATTTT,CASSLWGRGNQPQHF
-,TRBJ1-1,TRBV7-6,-,TGTGCCAGCAGCCGACGAGGGGACACTGAAGCTTTCTTT,CASSRRGDTEAFF
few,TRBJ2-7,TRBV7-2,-,TGTGCCAGCAGCTATACAGGTTACGAGCAGTACTTC,CASSYTGYEQYF
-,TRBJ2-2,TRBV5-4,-,TGTGCCAGCAGCTTGGGGATAAACACCGGGGAGCTGTTTTTT,CASSLGINTGELFF
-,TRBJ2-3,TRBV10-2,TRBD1,TGCGCCAGCAGGGGACAGCCAAGTAACCGTGGCACAGATACGCAGTATTTT,CASRGQPSNRGTDTQYF
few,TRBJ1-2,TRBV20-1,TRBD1,TGCAGTGCTGGAGGACAGGGACTTGACTACACCTTC,CSAGGQGLDYTF
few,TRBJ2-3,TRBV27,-,TGTGCCAGCATTTCGAGGTGGACCTTTAGCACAGATACGCAGTATTTT,CASISRWTFSTDTQYF
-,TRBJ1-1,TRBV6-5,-,TGTGCCAGCAGTTACTCTGGGCAGGGGAACACTGAAGCTTTCTTT,CASSYSGQGNTEAFF
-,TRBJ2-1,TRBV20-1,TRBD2,TGCAGTGCTCGTGGGGGGGGGAGCTCCTACAATGAGCAGTTCTTC,CSARGGGSSYNEQFF
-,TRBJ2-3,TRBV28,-,TGTGCCAGCAGTTTTATTGGTTCGCAGTATTTT,CASSFIGSQYF